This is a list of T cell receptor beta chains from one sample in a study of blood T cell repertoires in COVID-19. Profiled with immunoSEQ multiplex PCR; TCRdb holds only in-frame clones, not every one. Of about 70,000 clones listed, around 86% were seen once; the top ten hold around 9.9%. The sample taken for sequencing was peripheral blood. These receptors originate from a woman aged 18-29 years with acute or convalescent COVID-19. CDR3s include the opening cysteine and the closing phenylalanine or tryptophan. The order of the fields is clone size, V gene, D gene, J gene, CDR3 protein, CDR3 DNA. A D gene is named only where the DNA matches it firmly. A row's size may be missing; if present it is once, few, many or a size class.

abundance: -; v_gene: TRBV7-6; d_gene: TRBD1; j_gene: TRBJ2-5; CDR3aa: CASSYGTGQQETQYF; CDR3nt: TGTGCCAGCAGCTATGGGACAGGGCAACAAGAGACCCAGTACTTC
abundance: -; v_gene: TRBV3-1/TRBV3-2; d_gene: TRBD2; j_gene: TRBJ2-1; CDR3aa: CASSQPRAGQGGLAGGQDEQFF; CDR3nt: TGTGCCAGCAGCCAGCCAAGAGCGGGACAGGGAGGTCTAGCGGGGGGGCAGGATGAGCAGTTCTTC
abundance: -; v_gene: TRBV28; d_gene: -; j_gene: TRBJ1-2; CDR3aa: CASTLRRGGSYGYTF; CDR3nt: TGTGCCAGCACCCTTCGACGGGGCGGGAGCTATGGCTACACCTTC
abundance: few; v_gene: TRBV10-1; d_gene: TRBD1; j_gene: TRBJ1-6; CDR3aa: CASSESVGTGDNSPLHF; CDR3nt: TGCGCCAGCAGTGAATCAGTGGGGACAGGGGATAATTCACCCCTCCACTTT
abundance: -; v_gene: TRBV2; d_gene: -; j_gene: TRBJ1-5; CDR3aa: CASNQGSGQPQHF; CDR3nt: TGTGCCAGCAACCAGGGGTCCGGTCAGCCCCAGCATTTT
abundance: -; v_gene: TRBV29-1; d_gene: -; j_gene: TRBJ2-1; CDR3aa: CSGPTGISYNEQFF; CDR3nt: TGCAGCGGACCAACAGGGATATCCTACAATGAGCAGTTCTTC
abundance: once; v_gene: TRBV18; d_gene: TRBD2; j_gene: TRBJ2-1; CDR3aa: CASSRLTSGSNNEQFF; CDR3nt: TGTGCCAGCTCACGACTCACTAGCGGGTCTAACAATGAGCAGTTCTTC
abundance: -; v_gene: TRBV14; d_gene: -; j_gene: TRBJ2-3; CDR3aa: CASSQDRGLAELPTDTQYF; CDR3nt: TGTGCCAGCAGCCAAGATCGGGGGCTAGCGGAATTACCCACAGATACGCAGTATTTT
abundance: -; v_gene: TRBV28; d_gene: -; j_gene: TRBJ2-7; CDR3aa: CASMGHFDSREQYF; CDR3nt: TGTGCCAGCATGGGACATTTCGATTCGCGCGAGCAGTACTTC
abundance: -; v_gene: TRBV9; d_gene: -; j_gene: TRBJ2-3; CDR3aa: CASSVLRRGSTDTQYF; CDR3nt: TGTGCCAGCAGTGTACTGCGCAGGGGAAGCACAGATACGCAGTATTTT
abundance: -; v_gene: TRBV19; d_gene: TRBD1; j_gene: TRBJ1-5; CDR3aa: CASKDRGSGNQPQHF; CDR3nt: TGTGCCAGTAAGGACAGGGGTTCGGGCAATCAGCCCCAGCATTTT
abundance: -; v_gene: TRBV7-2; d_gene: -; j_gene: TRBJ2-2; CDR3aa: CASSFSTGELFF; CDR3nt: TGTGCCAGCAGCTTTAGTACCGGGGAGCTGTTTTTT